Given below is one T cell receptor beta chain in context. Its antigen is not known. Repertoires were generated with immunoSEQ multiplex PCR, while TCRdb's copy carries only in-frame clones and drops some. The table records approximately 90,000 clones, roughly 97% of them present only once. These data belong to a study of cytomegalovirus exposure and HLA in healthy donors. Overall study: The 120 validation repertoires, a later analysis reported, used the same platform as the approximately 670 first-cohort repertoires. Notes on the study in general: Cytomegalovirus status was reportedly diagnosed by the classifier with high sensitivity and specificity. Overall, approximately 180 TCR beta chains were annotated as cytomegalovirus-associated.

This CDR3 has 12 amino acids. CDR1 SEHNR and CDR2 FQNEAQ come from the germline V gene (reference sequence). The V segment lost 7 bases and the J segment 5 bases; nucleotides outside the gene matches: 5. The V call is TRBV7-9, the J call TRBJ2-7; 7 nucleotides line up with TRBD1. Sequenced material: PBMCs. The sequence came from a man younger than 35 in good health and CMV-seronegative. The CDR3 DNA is TGTGCCAGCACCGACAGGGCGGACGAGCAGTACGTC. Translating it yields CASTDRADEQYV.